Listed below are T cell receptor beta chains from one sample, sequenced in a study of long-term antiretroviral therapy in people with HIV. Using immunoSEQ multiplex PCR, the repertoire was profiled, and TCRdb retains in-frame clones only, with some absent. The table has around 29,000 clones, 90% to 95% seen once. The starting material was unsorted PBMCs, obtained 6 to 6.5 years after starting antiretroviral therapy. These receptors all come from a man between 25 and 39 years old with HIV. CDR3s include the opening cysteine and the closing phenylalanine or tryptophan. Fields, in order: J gene, V gene, CDR3 protein.

TRBJ2-5,TRBV28,CASSSPRGQDPQETQYF
TRBJ1-1,TRBV5-4,CASRWGRAAEAFF
TRBJ2-5,TRBV6-5,CASSYSLRIQETQYF
TRBJ1-2,TRBV6-5,CASSYSVYTPNYGYTF
TRBJ2-6,TRBV19,CASSITRGSGANVLTF
TRBJ2-5,TRBV5-1,CASSLPSGVGETQYF
TRBJ2-3,TRBV5-4,CASSLGGADAADTQYF
TRBJ2-6,TRBV2,CASFYSGTATGANVLTF
TRBJ2-7,TRBV7-2,CASSPGGTGYYEQYF
TRBJ1-6,TRBV4-2,CASSQGLQGDNSPLHF
TRBJ2-1,TRBV5-8,CASTMDWGSYNEQFF
TRBJ2-2,TRBV5-4,CASSLAQRTNTGELFF
TRBJ1-1,TRBV6-5,CASSPGVHQNTEAFF
TRBJ1-1,TRBV7-9,CASSSFYTEAFF
TRBJ2-2,TRBV5-6,CASSLMVQGDTGELFF
TRBJ2-1,TRBV7-9,CASSPRDRNYNEQFF
TRBJ2-7,TRBV5-1,CASSPGTGGPYEQYF
TRBJ2-7,TRBV7-9,CASSLARTSGGRYEQYF
TRBJ1-1,TRBV5-1,CASSPSPGTENTEAFF
TRBJ2-1,TRBV11-2,CASAGGRLGEQFF
TRBJ2-3,TRBV7-6,CASTKKWGSGSPPDTQYF
TRBJ2-4,TRBV5-6,CASSSILVVAKNIQYF
TRBJ2-1,TRBV2,CASSPGQVSRSSYNEQFF
TRBJ2-7,TRBV18,CASSLLAGEVGEQYF
TRBJ1-2,TRBV5-5,CASMLGSGNYGYTF
TRBJ2-2,TRBV7-9,CASSLKLAGSGELFF